This passage covers 10 T cell receptor beta chains from one sample sequenced in a study of blood T cell repertoires in COVID-19 (dated by TCRdb to the early 2020s). Library preparation employed the immunoSEQ multiplex PCR assay. In its TCRdb copy, this immuneACCESS table keeps in-frame sequences only and misses some clones. Where compared with another copy, unresolved V genes explain less than half of these, and the others have no known cause. The sample profile shows about 260,000 clones; more than 85% of them were found once. The top ten constitute roughly 4.9% of the sample. Sequencing input: peripheral blood. The receptors were gathered from a woman aged 60 to 75 with COVID-19, enrolled during active disease.

The V gene is TRBV4-2, the J gene TRBJ2-3, with 11 bases identical to TRBD2. Germline CDR1 LGHNA, CDR2 YNFKEQ. V shed 4 bases, J shed 2 bases, and the junction held 11 bases outside the gene matches. The CDR3 totals 18 residues. CDR3 coding DNA: TGTGCCAGCAGCCCGACGGGACTAGCGGCCTTTACCACAGATACGCAGTATTTT. Encoded protein: CASSPTGLAAFTTDTQYF.

This clone was found once. The V gene is TRBV25-1, the J gene TRBJ1-1, with a tentative D call TRBD1 (6 bases). Trimming took 3 bases from V and 9 from J, leaving 11 bases between them. The CDR3 covers 12 residues. Germline-derived CDR1 and CDR2 are MGHDK and SYGVNS. The CDR3 reads CASSEMGAQAFF. CDR3 in DNA: TGTGCCAGCAGTGAGATGGGGGCTCAAGCTTTCTTT.

This clone showed up just a few times. The rearrangement links TRBV11-2 to TRBJ2-5; TRBD1 matches at 7 bases. V shed 5 bases and J 7 bases; nucleotides not matched to a gene: 19. The CDR3 has 17 residues. Germline V gives CDR1 SGHAT, CDR2 FQNNGV. The CDR3 here is CASSPGGGQIQEWTQYF. For the CDR3, the DNA is TGTGCCAGCAGCCCGGGTGGGGGACAGATCCAAGAGTGGACCCAGTACTTC.

The CDR3 reads CASTLEGAGAEAFF. Here the CDR3 DNA reads TGTGCCAGCACCCTTGAGGGGGCCGGGGCTGAAGCTTTCTTT. V is TRBV7-9 and J is TRBJ1-1; 7 nucleotides line up with TRBD1. The J segment lost 6 bases and the V segment lost 7 bases, leaving 11 bases of the junction unmatched. The CDR3 covers 14 residues. CDR1 SEHNR and CDR2 FQNEAQ come from the germline V gene (reference sequence).

This clone has at least ten counts. This chain connects TRBV5-8 to TRBJ2-1, with 7 bases fitting TRBD2. CDR1 SGHTS and CDR2 YDEGEE come from the germline V gene. This CDR3 is built from 14 residues. Trimming took 0 bases from V and 4 from J; bases not matched to a gene: 1. CDR3 protein: CASSLERGYNEQFF. The CDR3 coding sequence is TGTGCCAGCAGCTTGGAGCGGGGTTACAATGAGCAGTTCTTC.

The chain combines TRBV19 with TRBJ2-7; TRBD1 matches at 9 bases. V shed 6 bases, J shed 6 bases, and the junction held 12 bases outside the gene matches. Germline V gene data show CDR1 as LNHDA and CDR2 as SQIVND (reference sequence). The CDR3 loop spans 15 amino acids. DNA for the CDR3: TGTGCCAGTAGCCGAAGACAGGGGGATTTCGGCGAGCAGTACTTC. This gives the protein CASSRRQGDFGEQYF.

This chain uses TRBV5-1 with TRBJ2-1, with TRBD2 matching 12 bases. V trimming: 7 bases; J trimming: 0 bases; junction bases outside the gene matches: 2. The CDR3 runs to 15 residues. Looked up from germline, CDR1 is SGHRS and CDR2 is YFSETQ. CDR3 nucleotide sequence: TGCGCCAGCCGGACTAGCGGGGTCTCCTACAATGAGCAGTTCTTC. This gives the protein CASRTSGVSYNEQFF.

This chain uses TRBV18 with TRBJ1-1, with 8 positions matching TRBD1. The CDR3 totals 15 residues. Trimming at V came to 2 bases and at J to 4 bases, leaving 6 bases not matched to a gene. From germline, CDR1 is KGHSH and CDR2 LQKENI. CDR3 in amino acids: CASSPATGVGTEAFF. The CDR3 region has the DNA TGTGCCAGCTCACCAGCGACAGGGGTCGGCACTGAAGCTTTCTTT.

This chain connects TRBV9 to TRBJ2-3; 8 bases match TRBD2. The germline gives CDR1 SGDLS, CDR2 YYNGEE. The CDR3 loop spans 13 amino acids. V lost 6 bases, J lost 5 bases, and 5 bases stayed unmatched. This chain's CDR3 is CASTTGGKDTQYF. The CDR3 DNA follows: TGTGCCAGCACTACGGGGGGGAAAGATACGCAGTATTTT.

The chain carries TRBV6-5 and TRBJ2-3, with 7 nucleotides matching TRBD1. V gave up 6 bases and J gave up 2 bases; unmatched junction bases: 5. CDR1 and CDR2 from the germline V gene are MNHEY and SVGAGI. The CDR3 contains 14 residues. The CDR3 DNA sequence: TGTGCCAGCAGGGTCGACAGGGCCACAGATACGCAGTATTTT. Translating gives CASRVDRATDTQYF.